This T cell receptor beta chain derives from a study of spatial heterogeneity in lung cancer. Findings of the study overall: Counts of expanded alpha and beta TCRs within tumors tracked the tumor nonsynonymous mutation count.

This CDR3 is 14 amino acids long. Germline V gene data show CDR1 as DFQATT and CDR2 as SNEGSKA (reference sequence). Trimming pared 5 bases from V and 5 bases from J, leaving 16 bases between. Turning to this clonotype: What it binds is unknown.

Time point of the sample: sample taken at primary tumor resection. Whole RNA came from tumor, nontumor lung or frozen PBMC and was sequenced without being sorted. Individual TCR cDNA molecules each bore their own unique molecular identifier. In TCRdb, the 5' RACE reads were re-called with MiXCR into one record per CDR3 protein. The sample comprises around 16,000 distinct CDR3 sequences, about 6.5% of which are singletons, and around a fifth rests with the top ten. The sequence derives from a female donor with early-stage non-small cell lung cancer. The starting material was lung tumor tissue, obtained at surgery. The chain carries TRBV20-1 and TRBJ2-1, with D uncertain. The CDR3 region is CSASRGSQHNEQFF. CDR3 bases: TGCAGTGCTTCTAGAGGCAGCCAACACAATGAGCAGTTCTTC.